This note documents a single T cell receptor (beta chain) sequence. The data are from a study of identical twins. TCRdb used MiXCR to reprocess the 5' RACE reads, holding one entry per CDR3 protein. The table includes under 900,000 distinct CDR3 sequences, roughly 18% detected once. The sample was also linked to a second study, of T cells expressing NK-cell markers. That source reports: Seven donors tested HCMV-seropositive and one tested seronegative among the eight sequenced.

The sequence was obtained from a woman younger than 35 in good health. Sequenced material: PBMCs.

CDR3 DNA: TGTGCCAGCTCAGGAAACACGAAAGAGACCCAGTACTTC. Translated, it gives CASSGNTKETQYF. This chain links TRBV18 with TRBJ2-5; D remains unclear. This CDR3 region has 13 residues. Per germline, CDR1 KGHSH and CDR2 LQKENI. V was trimmed by 5 bases and J by 3 bases, leaving 10 bases between them.